Included here is one TCR beta chain sequence, with context. The data were taken from a study of glioma-infiltrating T cells after dendritic cell vaccination. Here immunoSEQ multiplex PCR was the method, and the copy in TCRdb shows in-frame clones only, minus some. The table includes tens of thousands of clones, more than 90% detected once. The CDR3 is 15 residues long. Germline loops: CDR1 SGHAT, CDR2 FQNNGV. With 5 bases clipped from V and 7 bases from J, the junction kept 7 bases outside the gene matches. This chain joins TRBV11-2 and TRBJ2-7; 14 nucleotides match TRBD2. The starting material was blood, obtained before dendritic cell vaccination. This sequence originates from a human donor with glioblastoma. CDR3: CASSPRTSGGREQYF. CDR3 coding DNA: TGTGCCAGCAGCCCAAGGACTAGCGGGGGGAGGGAGCAGTACTTC. Looking up the rest from reference TRBV11-2 and TRBJ2-7 gives the full variable domain: EAGVAQSPRYKIIEKRQSVAFWCNPISGHATLYWYQQILGQGPKLLIQFQNNGVVDDSQLPKDRFSAERLKGVDSTLKIQPAKLEDSAVYLCASSPRTSGGREQYFGPGTRLTVT.